These T cell receptor beta chains were read from a single sample in a study of control samples from healthy donors and cancer patients. TCRdb's table, derived via immunoSEQ multiplex PCR, lists solely in-frame clones and lacks some. The sample lists about 71,000 clones, under 90% occurring once. The sequenced sample was PBMCs. Source of these receptors: a man aged 60 to 75 with lung cancer. The CDR3 runs from the conserved cysteine through the conserved F or W. The D gene is left open where the match is weak. Clone size is not always given. Where it is, it says once, few, many or a class for expanded clones.

j_call | clone_size | d_call | v_call | cdr3_aa | cdr3_nt
TRBJ2-1 | few | TRBD1 | TRBV7-9 | CASSLDGTGVNEQFF | TGTGCCAGCAGCTTAGATGGGACAGGGGTAAATGAGCAGTTCTTC
TRBJ2-5 | - | TRBD2 | TRBV5-5 | CASSLGLAGVQETQYF | TGTGCCAGCAGCTTAGGACTAGCGGGGGTCCAAGAGACCCAGTACTTC
TRBJ2-3 | once | - | TRBV6-6 | CASTLEDTQYF | TGTGCCAGCACCCTCGAAGATACGCAGTATTTT
TRBJ1-2 | - | - | TRBV7-2 | CASSLGGSYGYTF | TGTGCCAGCAGCTTAGGGGGGAGCTATGGCTACACCTTC
TRBJ2-3 | - | - | TRBV30 | CAWSGTREDTQYF | TGTGCCTGGAGTGGGACTCGGGAGGATACGCAGTATTTT
TRBJ2-7 | - | - | TRBV12-3/TRBV12-4 | CASSSEFYEQYF | TGTGCCAGCAGTTCGGAATTTTACGAGCAGTACTTC
TRBJ1-5 | - | - | TRBV30 | CAWTEGDQNSNQPQHF | TGTGCCTGGACGGAAGGGGACCAAAATAGCAATCAGCCCCAGCATTTT
TRBJ2-2 | - | TRBD2 | TRBV6-5 | CASSSASGGNTGELFF | TGTGCCAGCAGTTCGGCTAGCGGGGGCAACACCGGGGAGCTGTTTTTT
TRBJ2-2 | - | - | TRBV6-5 | CASSPLRGGTGELFF | TGTGCCAGCAGTCCCCTGAGGGGCGGCACCGGGGAGCTGTTTTTT
TRBJ1-1 | - | - | TRBV6-6 | CAGLPGLNTEAFF | TGTGCCGGTCTCCCAGGGCTGAACACTGAAGCTTTCTTT
TRBJ1-1 | - | - | TRBV21-1 | CARGVLGTEAFF | TGTGCCAGAGGGGTCTTGGGCACTGAAGCTTTCTTT
TRBJ2-2 | - | - | TRBV7-6 | CASSPSLQGGAGELFF | TGTGCCAGCAGCCCTTCGCTTCAGGGTGGTGCCGGGGAGCTGTTTTTT
TRBJ2-3 | - | - | TRBV2 | CASRDTDTQYF | TGTGCCAGCAGAGACACAGATACGCAGTATTTT
TRBJ1-1 | - | - | TRBV5-4 | CASSVSVQNTEAFF | TGTGCCAGCAGCGTCTCGGTTCAGAACACTGAAGCTTTCTTT
TRBJ2-1 | - | TRBD1 | TRBV7-3 | CASSFGSGGYNEQFF | TGTGCCAGCAGCTTTGGTTCAGGGGGCTACAATGAGCAGTTCTTC
TRBJ1-1 | - | - | TRBV27 | CASSLALSSGSGPAFF | TGTGCCAGCAGTTTAGCCCTCTCTTCGGGTTCTGGGCCAGCTTTCTTT
TRBJ2-5 | - | TRBD1 | TRBV5-1 | CASSFTGQEQETQYF | TGCGCCAGCAGCTTTACAGGACAGGAACAAGAGACCCAGTACTTC
TRBJ2-4 | - | - | TRBV24-1 | CATSDPGTSPKNIQYF | TGTGCCACCAGTGATCCGGGCACTAGTCCCAAAAACATTCAGTACTTC
TRBJ1-2 | - | - | TRBV24-1 | CATSDSYRDYGYTF | TGTGCCACCAGTGATTCTTATAGGGATTATGGCTACACCTTC
TRBJ1-1 | - | TRBD1 | TRBV2 | CASRGQGARSNTEAFF | TGTGCCAGCAGGGGACAGGGGGCGCGATCGAACACTGAAGCTTTCTTT
TRBJ1-3 | - | - | TRBV6-1 | CASSEEEGESGNTIYF | TGTGCCAGCAGTGAAGAGGAAGGGGAGTCAGGAAACACCATATATTTT
TRBJ1-5 | - | - | TRBV4-1 | CASSQEWGVWSQPQHF | TGCGCCAGCAGCCAAGAATGGGGAGTGTGGAGTCAGCCCCAGCATTTT
TRBJ1-6 | - | TRBD1 | TRBV18 | CASSPKGASDNSPLHF | TGTGCCAGCTCACCAAAGGGGGCATCCGATAATTCACCCCTCCACTTT
TRBJ2-1 | - | - | TRBV25-1 | CASSGRQGAFPPLF | TGTGCCAGCAGTGGTCGTCAGGGAGCATTCCCCCCCCTCTTC
TRBJ2-1 | - | TRBD1 | TRBV19 | CATETGTGDNEQFF | TGTGCCACTGAAACCGGGACAGGAGACAATGAGCAGTTCTTC
TRBJ1-5 | - | - | TRBV24-1 | CATSGGNQPQHF | TGTGCCACCTCCGGAGGCAATCAGCCCCAGCATTTT
TRBJ2-3 | once | - | TRBV24-1 | CATSDSRQTTDTQYF | TGTGCCACCAGTGATTCCCGACAAACCACAGATACGCAGTATTTT
TRBJ2-2 | few | - | TRBV7-9 | CASSLAEGVTNTGELFF | TGTGCCAGCAGCTTAGCGGAAGGGGTGACTAACACCGGGGAGCTGTTTTTT
TRBJ2-7 | - | - | TRBV5-8 | CASSLTPPKRYEQYF | TGTGCCAGCAGCTTAACGCCCCCCAAGCGGTACGAGCAGTACTTC
TRBJ2-7 | few | - | TRBV7-9 | CASSPGSYEQYF | TGTGCCAGCAGCCCCGGCTCCTACGAGCAGTACTTC
TRBJ1-1 | - | TRBD1 | TRBV6-5 | CASSYLDRGEAFF | TGTGCCAGCAGTTACCTCGACAGGGGTGAAGCTTTCTTT
TRBJ1-6 | - | - | TRBV5-1 | CASSLESGENSPLHF | TGCGCCAGCAGCTTGGAATCTGGGGAGAATTCACCCCTCCACTTT
TRBJ1-2 | - | - | TRBV30 | CAWSLGINYGYTF | TGTGCCTGGAGTCTGGGGATAAACTATGGCTACACCTTC
TRBJ1-2 | - | - | TRBV24-1 | CATSEDSHSGYTF | TGTGCCACCAGTGAGGACTCCCACAGCGGCTACACCTTC
TRBJ1-5 | - | TRBD1 | TRBV7-8 | CASSLRQGASNQPQHF | TGTGCCAGCAGCTTGAGACAGGGGGCTAGCAATCAGCCCCAGCATTTT
TRBJ2-7 | - | - | TRBV9 | CASSASGTHYYEQYF | TGTGCCAGCAGCGCCTCCGGGACTCATTACTACGAGCAGTACTTC
TRBJ2-7 | - | TRBD1 | TRBV5-1 | CASRETGLPGGEQYF | TGCGCCAGCAGGGAGACAGGCCTTCCAGGGGGCGAGCAGTACTTC
TRBJ2-1 | - | TRBD2 | TRBV27 | CASRGLAFYNEQFF | TGTGCCAGCAGGGGACTAGCTTTCTACAATGAGCAGTTCTTC
TRBJ1-2 | few | - | TRBV6-1 | CASSLGPNYGYTF | TGTGCCAGCAGTTTAGGGCCTAACTATGGCTACACCTTC
TRBJ1-4 | - | TRBD1 | TRBV29-1 | CSGGDSYEKLFF | TGCAGCGGGGGGGACAGCTATGAAAAACTGTTTTTT
TRBJ2-3 | - | - | TRBV9 | CASSGFSGTDTQYF | TGTGCCAGCAGCGGTTTCAGCGGCACAGATACGCAGTATTTT
TRBJ1-2 | once | - | TRBV7-9 | CASSLGGLYGYTF | TGTGCCAGCAGCTTAGGGGGTCTCTATGGCTACACCTTC
TRBJ1-4 | - | TRBD1 | TRBV5-1 | CASSLQGANEKLFF | TGCGCCAGCAGCTTACAGGGGGCTAATGAAAAACTGTTTTTT
TRBJ2-1 | - | TRBD2 | TRBV7-2 | CASSPLAGLYNEQFF | TGTGCCAGCAGCCCCCTAGCGGGGTTATACAATGAGCAGTTCTTC
TRBJ2-2 | once | - | TRBV10-3 | CAISDPDFGLNTGELFF | TGTGCCATCAGTGACCCCGACTTTGGACTTAACACCGGGGAGCTGTTTTTT